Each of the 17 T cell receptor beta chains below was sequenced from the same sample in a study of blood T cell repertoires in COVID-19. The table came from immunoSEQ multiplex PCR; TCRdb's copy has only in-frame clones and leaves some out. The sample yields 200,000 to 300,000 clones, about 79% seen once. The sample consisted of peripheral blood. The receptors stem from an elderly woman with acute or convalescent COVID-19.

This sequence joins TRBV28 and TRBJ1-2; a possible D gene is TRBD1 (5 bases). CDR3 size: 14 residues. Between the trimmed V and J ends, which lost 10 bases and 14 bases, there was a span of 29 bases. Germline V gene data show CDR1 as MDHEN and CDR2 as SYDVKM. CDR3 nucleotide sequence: TGTGCCACCAATTACCCCGGGGGGAACTATGGGGGTACCTTC. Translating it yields CATNYPGGNYGGTF.

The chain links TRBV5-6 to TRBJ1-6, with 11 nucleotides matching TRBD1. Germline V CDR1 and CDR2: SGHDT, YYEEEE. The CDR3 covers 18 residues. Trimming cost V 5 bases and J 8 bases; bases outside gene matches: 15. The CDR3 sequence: CASSTRTGGSNGDSPLHF. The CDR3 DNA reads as TGTGCCAGCAGTACCCGGACAGGGGGCTCAAATGGAGATTCACCCCTCCACTTT. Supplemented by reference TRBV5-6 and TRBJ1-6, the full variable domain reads DAGVTQSPTHLIKTRGQQVTLRCSPKSGHDTVSWYQQALGQGPQFIFQYYEEEERQRGNFPDRFSGHQFPNYSSELNVNALLLGDSALYLCASSTRTGGSNGDSPLHFGNGTRLTVT.

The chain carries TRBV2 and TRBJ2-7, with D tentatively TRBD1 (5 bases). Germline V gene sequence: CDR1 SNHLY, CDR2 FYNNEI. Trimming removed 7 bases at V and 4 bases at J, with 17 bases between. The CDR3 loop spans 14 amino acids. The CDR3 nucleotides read TGTGCCAGCACTAGTTTTCTGGGGCCATACGAGCAGTACTTC. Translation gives CASTSFLGPYEQYF. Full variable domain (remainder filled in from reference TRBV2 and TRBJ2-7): EPEVTQTPSHQVTQMGQEVILRCVPISNHLYFYWYRQILGQKVEFLVSFYNNEISEKSEIFDDQFSVERPDGSNFTLKIRSTKLEDSAMYFCASTSFLGPYEQYFGPGTRLTVT.

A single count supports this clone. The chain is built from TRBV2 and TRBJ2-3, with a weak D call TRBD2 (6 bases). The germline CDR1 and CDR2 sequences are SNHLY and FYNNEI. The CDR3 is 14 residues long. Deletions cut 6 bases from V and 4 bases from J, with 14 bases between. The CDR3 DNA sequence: TGTGCCAGCAGCTTCCCTACGGGGGCAGATACGCAGTATTTT. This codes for CASSFPTGADTQYF.

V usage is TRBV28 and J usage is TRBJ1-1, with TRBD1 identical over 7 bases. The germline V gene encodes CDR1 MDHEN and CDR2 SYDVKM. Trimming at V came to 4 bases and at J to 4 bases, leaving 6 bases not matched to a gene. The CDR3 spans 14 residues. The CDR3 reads CASSSSQGFTEAFF. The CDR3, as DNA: TGTGCCAGCAGTTCATCACAGGGGTTCACTGAAGCTTTCTTT.

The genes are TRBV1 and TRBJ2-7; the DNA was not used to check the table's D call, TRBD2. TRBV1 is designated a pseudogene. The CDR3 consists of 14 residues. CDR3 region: CTSSQRGGSYEQYF. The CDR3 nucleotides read TGCACCAGCAGCCAGCGGGGGGGCTCCTACGAGCAGTACTTC.

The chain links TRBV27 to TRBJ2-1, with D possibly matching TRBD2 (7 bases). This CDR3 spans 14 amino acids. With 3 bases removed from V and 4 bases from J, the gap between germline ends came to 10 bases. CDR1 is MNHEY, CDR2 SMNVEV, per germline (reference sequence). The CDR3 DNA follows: TGTGCCAGCAGTTTGGCGGGGGCTTACAATGAGCAGTTCTTC. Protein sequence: CASSLAGAYNEQFF.

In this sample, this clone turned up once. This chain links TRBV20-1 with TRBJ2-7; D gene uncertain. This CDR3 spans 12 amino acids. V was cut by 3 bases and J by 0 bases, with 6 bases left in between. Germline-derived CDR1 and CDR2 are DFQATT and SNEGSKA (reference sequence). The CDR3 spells CSASTASYEQYF. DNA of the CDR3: TGCAGTGCTAGTACAGCCTCCTACGAGCAGTACTTC.

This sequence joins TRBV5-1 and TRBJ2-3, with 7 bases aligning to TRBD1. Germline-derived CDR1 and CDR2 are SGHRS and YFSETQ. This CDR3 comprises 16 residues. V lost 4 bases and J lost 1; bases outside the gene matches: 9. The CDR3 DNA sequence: TGCGCCAGCAGCAAGGTAACAGGGGTTGGCACAGATACGCAGTATTTT. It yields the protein CASSKVTGVGTDTQYF. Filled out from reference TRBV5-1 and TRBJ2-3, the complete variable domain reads KAGVTQTPRYLIKTRGQQVTLSCSPISGHRSVSWYQQTPGQGLQFLFEYFSETQRNKGNFPGRFSGRQFSNSRSEMNVSTLELGDSALYLCASSKVTGVGTDTQYFGPGTRLTVL.

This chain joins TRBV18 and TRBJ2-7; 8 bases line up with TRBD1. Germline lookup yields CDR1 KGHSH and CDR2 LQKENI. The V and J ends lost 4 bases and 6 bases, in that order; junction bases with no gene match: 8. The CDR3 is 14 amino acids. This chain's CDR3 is CASSLQGAQGEQYF. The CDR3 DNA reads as TGTGCCAGCTCACTCCAGGGGGCGCAGGGCGAGCAGTACTTC.

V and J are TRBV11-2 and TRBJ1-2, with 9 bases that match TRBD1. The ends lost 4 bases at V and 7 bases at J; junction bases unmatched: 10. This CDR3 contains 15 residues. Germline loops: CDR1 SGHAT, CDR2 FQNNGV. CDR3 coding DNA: TGTGCCAGCAGCTCCTTTAGGACAGGGGAAAGTGGCTACACCTTC. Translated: CASSSFRTGESGYTF.

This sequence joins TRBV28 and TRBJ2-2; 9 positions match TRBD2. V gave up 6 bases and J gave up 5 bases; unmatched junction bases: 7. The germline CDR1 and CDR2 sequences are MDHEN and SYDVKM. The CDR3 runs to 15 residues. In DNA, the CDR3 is TGTGCCAGCAGCCCCCCGGCGGGGGGGACCGGGGAGCTGTTTTTT. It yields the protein CASSPPAGGTGELFF.

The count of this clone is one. CDR3 amino acids: CATSRDRGGFFDEQYF. CDR3 nucleotides: TGTGCCACCAGCAGAGATCGCGGGGGGTTCTTTGACGAGCAGTACTTC. V usage is TRBV15 and J usage is TRBJ2-7, with 8 bases matching TRBD2. The CDR3 has 16 amino acids. The V and J ends lost 0 bases and 5 bases, in that order; junction bases with no gene match: 9. Germline CDR1 reads LNHNV; CDR2 reads YYDKDF (reference sequence).

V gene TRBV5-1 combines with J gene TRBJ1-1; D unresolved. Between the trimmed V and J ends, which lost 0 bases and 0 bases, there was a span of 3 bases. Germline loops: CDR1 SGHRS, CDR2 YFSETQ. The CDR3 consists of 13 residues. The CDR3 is CASSLDLNTEAFF. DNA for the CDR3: TGCGCCAGCAGCTTGGACTTGAACACTGAAGCTTTCTTT.

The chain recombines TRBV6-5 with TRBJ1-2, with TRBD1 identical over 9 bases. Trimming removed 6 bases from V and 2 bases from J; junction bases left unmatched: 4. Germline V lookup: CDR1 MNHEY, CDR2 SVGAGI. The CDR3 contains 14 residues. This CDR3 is CASRRTGENYGYTF. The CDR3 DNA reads TGTGCCAGCAGACGGACAGGGGAAAACTATGGCTACACCTTC.

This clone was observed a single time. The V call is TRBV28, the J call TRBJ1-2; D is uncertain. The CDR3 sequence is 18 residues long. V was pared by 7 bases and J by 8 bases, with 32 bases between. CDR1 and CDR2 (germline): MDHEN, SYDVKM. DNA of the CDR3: TGTGCCAGCACCACCTCATCTATTTGGTCCGGGAGGAGTGTCGGCTACACCTTC. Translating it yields CASTTSSIWSGRSVGYTF.

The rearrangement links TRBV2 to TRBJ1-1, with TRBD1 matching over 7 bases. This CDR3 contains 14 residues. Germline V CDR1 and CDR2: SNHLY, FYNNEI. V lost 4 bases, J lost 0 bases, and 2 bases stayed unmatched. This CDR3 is CASSAQGLNTEAFF. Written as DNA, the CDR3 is TGTGCCAGCAGTGCACAGGGGCTGAACACTGAAGCTTTCTTT.